There are many counts of the clone carrying this TCR beta chain. Its antigen is unidentified. This record comes from a study of breast tumors, draining lymph nodes, adjacent tissues. Study-level results: Tumor and nontumor repertoires were significantly more similar in luminal-like than in basal-like breast cancer. Tumor T cell lymph node origin was a supported hypothesis, not proven. Data fit most tumor T cells coming from lymph node, expanding in tumor. Tumors had less TCR diversity than lymph nodes, more than nontumor tissue.

The germline V and J ends were trimmed by 3 bases and 4 bases, with 9 bases remaining between them. This CDR3 region has 13 residues. CDR1 is MNHNS and CDR2 is SASEGT in the germline V gene. TCRdb re-called the multiplex PCR reads through MiXCR, storing one row per CDR3 protein. There are 45,000 to 60,000 distinct CDR3 sequences in the sample; approximately 22% occur only once, and over 6.5% lies in the top ten. The chain joins TRBV6-1 to TRBJ1-2, with D hard to call. The sequenced sample was breast tumor tissue. The TCR comes from a female donor with breast cancer. Some clones in this sample may be carry-over from other donors' samples. CDR3 sequence: CASSDGRFYGYTF. In nucleotides, the CDR3 is TGTGCCAGCAGTGATGGCAGGTTCTATGGCTACACCTTC.